The 3 T cell receptor beta chains below were found in one sample sequenced in a study of CD8+CD57+ T cells in acquired aplastic anemia. Template material for TCR beta VDJ and CDR3 profiling consisted of genomic DNA. TCRdb recomputed calls from the reads with MiXCR, one row per CDR3 protein. The data hold hundreds of thousands of distinct CDR3 sequences, with about 70% observed a single time. Sequenced sample: sorted CD4+, CD8+, or CD8+CD57+ T cells (not recorded which) from PBMCs. The receptors were gathered from a human donor in good health, serving as a control.

The genes are TRBV5-1 and TRBJ1-6; 8 positions match TRBD1. The CDR3 is 14 residues long. Trimming at V came to 3 bases and at J to 9 bases, leaving 5 bases not matched to a gene. Germline CDR1 reads SGHRS; CDR2 reads YFSETQ. The CDR3 region has the DNA TGCGCCAGCAGCTCTGGACAGGGCTCTTCACCCCTCCACTTT. Protein: CASSSGQGSSPLHF.

Comments on this clonotype: This may come from a read error, since a much larger clone is one base off. The rearrangement uses TRBV10-2 and TRBJ1-1, with TRBD1 as a possible D gene (5 bases). Per germline, CDR1 WSHSY and CDR2 SAAADI. The CDR3 is 15 amino acids. V lost 3 bases, J lost 3 bases, and 14 bases lay in between. CDR3 amino acids: CASSDSLEGDTEAFF. CDR3 bases: TGCGCCAGCAGTGACTCCCTGGAAGGGGACACTGAAGCTTTCTTT.

The table lists this clonotype with many counts. The CDR3 region is CASSFRQLGETQYF. The CDR3 DNA follows: TGTGCCAGCAGCTTTCGCCAGCTGGGGGAGACCCAGTACTTC. This chain links TRBV5-5 with TRBJ2-5; D is undetermined. Germline CDR1 and CDR2: SGHKS and YYEKEE (reference sequence). Deletions cut 2 bases from V and 5 bases from J, with 13 bases between. The CDR3 runs to 14 residues.